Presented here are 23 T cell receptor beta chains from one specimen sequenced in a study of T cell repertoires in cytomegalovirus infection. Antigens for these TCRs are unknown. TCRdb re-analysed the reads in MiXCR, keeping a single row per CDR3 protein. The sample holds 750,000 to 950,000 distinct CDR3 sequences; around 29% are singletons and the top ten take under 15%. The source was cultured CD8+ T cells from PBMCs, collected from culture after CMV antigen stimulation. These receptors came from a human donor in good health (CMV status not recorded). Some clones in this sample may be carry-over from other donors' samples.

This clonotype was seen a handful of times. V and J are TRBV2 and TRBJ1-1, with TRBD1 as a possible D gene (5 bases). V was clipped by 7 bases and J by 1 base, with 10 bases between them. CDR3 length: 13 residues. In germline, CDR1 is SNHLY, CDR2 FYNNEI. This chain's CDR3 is CASKGAANTEAFF. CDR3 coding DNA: TGTGCCAGCAAAGGGGCCGCGAACACTGAAGCTTTCTTT.

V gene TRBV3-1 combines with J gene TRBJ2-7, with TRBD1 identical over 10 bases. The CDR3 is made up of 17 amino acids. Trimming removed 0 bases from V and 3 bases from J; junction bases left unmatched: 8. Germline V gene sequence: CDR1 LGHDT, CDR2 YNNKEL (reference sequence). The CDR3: CASSQDLRGQGYYEQYF. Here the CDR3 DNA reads TGTGCCAGCAGCCAAGATCTTCGGGGACAGGGGTACTACGAGCAGTACTTC.

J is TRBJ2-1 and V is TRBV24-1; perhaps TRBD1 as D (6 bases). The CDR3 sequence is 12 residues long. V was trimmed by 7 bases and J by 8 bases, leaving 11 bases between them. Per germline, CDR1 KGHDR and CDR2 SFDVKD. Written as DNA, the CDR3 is TGTGCCACCAGCTTAGGGGGTGATGAGCAGTTCTTC. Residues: CATSLGGDEQFF.

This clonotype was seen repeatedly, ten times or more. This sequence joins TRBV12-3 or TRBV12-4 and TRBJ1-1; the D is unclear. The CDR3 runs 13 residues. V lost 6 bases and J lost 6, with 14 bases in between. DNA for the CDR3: TGTGCCAGCAGGACCTCCCAGGCGGCTGAAGCTTTCTTT. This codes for CASRTSQAAEAFF.

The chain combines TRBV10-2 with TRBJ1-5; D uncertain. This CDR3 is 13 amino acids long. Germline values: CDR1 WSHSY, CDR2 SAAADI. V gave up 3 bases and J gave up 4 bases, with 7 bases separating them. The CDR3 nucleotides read TGCGCCAGCAGTGACAGGAGAAATCAGCCCCAGCATTTT. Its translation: CASSDRRNQPQHF.

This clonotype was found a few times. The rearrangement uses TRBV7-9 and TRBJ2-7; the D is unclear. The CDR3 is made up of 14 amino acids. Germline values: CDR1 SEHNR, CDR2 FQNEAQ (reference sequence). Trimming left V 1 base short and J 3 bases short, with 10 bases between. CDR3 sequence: CASSLGQDHYEQYV. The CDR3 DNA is TGTGCCAGCAGCTTAGGGCAGGACCACTACGAGCAGTACGTC.

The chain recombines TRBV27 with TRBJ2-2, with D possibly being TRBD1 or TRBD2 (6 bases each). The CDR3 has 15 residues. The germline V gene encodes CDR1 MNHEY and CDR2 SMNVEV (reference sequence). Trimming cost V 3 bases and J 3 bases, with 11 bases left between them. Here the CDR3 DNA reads TGTGCCAGCAGTTTTTGGGGGGCGGACACCGGGGAGCTGTTTTTT. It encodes CASSFWGADTGELFF.

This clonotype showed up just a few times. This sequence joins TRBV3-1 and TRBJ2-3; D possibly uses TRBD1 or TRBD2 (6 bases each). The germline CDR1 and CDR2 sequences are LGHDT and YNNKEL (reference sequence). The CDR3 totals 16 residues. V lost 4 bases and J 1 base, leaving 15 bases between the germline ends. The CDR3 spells CASSRRAGTRTDTQYF. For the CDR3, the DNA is TGTGCCAGCAGCCGTCGGGCGGGGACACGCACAGATACGCAGTATTTT.

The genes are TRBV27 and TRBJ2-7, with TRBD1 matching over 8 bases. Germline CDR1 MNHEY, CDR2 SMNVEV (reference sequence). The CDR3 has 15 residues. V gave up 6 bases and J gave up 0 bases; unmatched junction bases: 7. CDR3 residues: CASRPGTGFSYEQYF. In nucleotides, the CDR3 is TGTGCCAGCAGACCCGGGACAGGCTTCTCCTACGAGCAGTACTTC.

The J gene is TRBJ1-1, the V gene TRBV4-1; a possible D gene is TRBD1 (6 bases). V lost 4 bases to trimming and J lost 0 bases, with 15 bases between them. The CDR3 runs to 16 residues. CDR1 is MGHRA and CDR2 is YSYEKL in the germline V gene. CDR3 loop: CASSPGRTAMNTEAFF. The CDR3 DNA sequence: TGCGCCAGCAGCCCAGGAAGGACAGCGATGAACACTGAAGCTTTCTTT.

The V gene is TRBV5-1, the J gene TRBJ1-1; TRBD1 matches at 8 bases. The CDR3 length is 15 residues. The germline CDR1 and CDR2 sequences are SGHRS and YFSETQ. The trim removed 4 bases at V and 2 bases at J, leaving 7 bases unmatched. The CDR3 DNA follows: TGCGCCAGCAGCGGGCGACAGGGGATCAACACTGAAGCTTTCTTT. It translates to CASSGRQGINTEAFF. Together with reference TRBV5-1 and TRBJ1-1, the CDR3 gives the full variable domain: KAGVTQTPRYLIKTRGQQVTLSCSPISGHRSVSWYQQTPGQGLQFLFEYFSETQRNKGNFPGRFSGRQFSNSRSEMNVSTLELGDSALYLCASSGRQGINTEAFFGQGTRLTVV.

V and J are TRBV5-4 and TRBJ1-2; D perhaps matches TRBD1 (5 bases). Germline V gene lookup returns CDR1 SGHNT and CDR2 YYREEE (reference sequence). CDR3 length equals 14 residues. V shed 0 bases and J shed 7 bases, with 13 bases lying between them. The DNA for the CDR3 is TGTGCCAGCAGCTTGGGAGGGGCGGGACCTGGCTACACCTTC. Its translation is CASSLGGAGPGYTF.

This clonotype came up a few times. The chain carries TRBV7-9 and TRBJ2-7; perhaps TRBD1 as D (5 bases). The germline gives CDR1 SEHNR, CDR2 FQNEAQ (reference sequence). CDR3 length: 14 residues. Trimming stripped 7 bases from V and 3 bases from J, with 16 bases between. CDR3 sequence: CASIQMDKIYEQYF. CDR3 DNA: TGTGCCAGCATCCAGATGGACAAAATCTACGAGCAGTACTTC.

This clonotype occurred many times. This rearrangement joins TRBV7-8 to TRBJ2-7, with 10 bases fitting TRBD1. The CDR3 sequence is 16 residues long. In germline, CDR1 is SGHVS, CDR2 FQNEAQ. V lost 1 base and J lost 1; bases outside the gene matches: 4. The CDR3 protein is CASSLDRTGGSYEQYV. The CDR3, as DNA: TGTGCCAGCAGCTTAGATAGGACAGGGGGTTCCTACGAGCAGTACGTC.

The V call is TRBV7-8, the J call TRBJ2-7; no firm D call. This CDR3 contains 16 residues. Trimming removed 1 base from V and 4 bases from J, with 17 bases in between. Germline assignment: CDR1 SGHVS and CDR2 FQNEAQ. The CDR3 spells CASSLEGRRNYYEQYV. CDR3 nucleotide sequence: TGTGCCAGCAGCTTAGAGGGCCGGCGAAATTATTACGAGCAGTACGTC.

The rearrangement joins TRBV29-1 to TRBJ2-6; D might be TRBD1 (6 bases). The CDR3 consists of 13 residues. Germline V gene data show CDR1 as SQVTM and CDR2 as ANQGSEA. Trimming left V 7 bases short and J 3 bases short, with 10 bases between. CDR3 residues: CSASGVGANVLTF. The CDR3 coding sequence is TGCAGCGCCTCAGGGGTTGGGGCCAACGTCCTGACTTTC. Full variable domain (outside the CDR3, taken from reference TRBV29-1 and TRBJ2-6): SAVISQKPSRDICQRGTSLTIQCQVDSQVTMMFWYRQQPGQSLTLIATANQGSEATYESGFVIDKFPISRPNLTFSTLTVSNMSPEDSSIYLCSASGVGANVLTFGAGSRLTVL.

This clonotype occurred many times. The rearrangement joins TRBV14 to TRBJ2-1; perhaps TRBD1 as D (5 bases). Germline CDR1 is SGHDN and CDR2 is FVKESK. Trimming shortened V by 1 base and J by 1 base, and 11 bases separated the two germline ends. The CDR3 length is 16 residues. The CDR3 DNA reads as TGTGCCAGCAGCCAAGTTGGACATGGGTCCTACAATGAGCAGTTCTTC. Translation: CASSQVGHGSYNEQFF.

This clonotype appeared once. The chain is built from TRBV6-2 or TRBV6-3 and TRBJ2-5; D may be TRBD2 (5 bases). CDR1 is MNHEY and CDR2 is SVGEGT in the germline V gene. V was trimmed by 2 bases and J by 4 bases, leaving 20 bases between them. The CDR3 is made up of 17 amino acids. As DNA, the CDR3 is TGTGCCAGCAGTTACCGTATCGCAGGAGGCCCGGCAGAGACCCAGTACTTC. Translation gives CASSYRIAGGPAETQYF.

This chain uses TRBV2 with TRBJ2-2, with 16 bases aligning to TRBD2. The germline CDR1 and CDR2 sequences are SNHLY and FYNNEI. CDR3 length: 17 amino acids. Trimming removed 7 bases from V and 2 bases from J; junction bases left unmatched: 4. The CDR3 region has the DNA TGTGCCAGCACCGGGACTAGCGGGGGGGCCAACACCGGGGAGCTGTTTTTT. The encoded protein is CASTGTSGGANTGELFF.

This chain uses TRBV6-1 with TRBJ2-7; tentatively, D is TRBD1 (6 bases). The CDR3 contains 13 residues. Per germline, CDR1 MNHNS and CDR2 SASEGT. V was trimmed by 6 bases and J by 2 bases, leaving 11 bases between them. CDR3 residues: CASRDRFAYEQYV. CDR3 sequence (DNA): TGTGCCAGCAGAGACAGGTTTGCCTACGAGCAGTACGTC.

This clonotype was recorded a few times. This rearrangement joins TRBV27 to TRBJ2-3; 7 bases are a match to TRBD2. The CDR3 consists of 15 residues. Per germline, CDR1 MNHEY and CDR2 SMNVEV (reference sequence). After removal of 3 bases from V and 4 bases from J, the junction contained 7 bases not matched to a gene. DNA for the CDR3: TGTGCCAGCAGTTTTATGTGGGGGGGGGCAGATACGCAGTATTTT. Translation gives CASSFMWGGADTQYF.

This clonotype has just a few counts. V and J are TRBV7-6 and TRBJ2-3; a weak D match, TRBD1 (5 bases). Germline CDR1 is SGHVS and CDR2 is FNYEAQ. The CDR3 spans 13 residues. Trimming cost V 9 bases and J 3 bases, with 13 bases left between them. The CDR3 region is CASTPAGTDTQYF. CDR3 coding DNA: TGTGCCAGTACCCCCGCAGGGACAGATACGCAGTATTTT.

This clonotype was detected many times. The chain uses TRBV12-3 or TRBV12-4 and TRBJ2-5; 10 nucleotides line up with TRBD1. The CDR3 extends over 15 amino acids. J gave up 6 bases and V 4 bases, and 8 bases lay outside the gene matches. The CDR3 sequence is CASSSWTGGIKTQYF. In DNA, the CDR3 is TGTGCCAGCAGTTCTTGGACAGGGGGTATCAAGACCCAGTACTTC.